This T cell receptor (beta chain) was identified during a study of shared clonotypes between healthy human individuals. Germline V gives CDR1 MDHEN, CDR2 SYDVKM. Unmatched junction bases numbered 12, after V lost 3 bases and J lost 6 bases. CDR3 length: 17 amino acids. Assay: immunoSEQ multiplex PCR; the TCRdb copy retains only in-frame clones and omits some. This table has about 1.5 million clones, 98% appearing once. The chain combines TRBV28 with TRBJ2-1; 9 bases align to TRBD1. The TCR comes from a man aged 25 to 40 in good health. Sequencing used naive CD4+ T cells sorted from blood. The subset is: CD45RA+ positively selected. CDR3 residues: CASSFTSGTGSLNEQFF. The CDR3 DNA reads as TGTGCCAGCAGTTTCACTTCCGGGACAGGGTCCCTCAATGAGCAGTTCTTC. Full variable domain (remainder filled in from reference TRBV28 and TRBJ2-1): DVKVTQSSRYLVKRTGEKVFLECVQDMDHENMFWYRQDPGLGLRLIYFSYDVKMKEKGDIPEGYSVSREKKERFSLILESASTNQTSMYLCASSFTSGTGSLNEQFFGPGTRLTVL.